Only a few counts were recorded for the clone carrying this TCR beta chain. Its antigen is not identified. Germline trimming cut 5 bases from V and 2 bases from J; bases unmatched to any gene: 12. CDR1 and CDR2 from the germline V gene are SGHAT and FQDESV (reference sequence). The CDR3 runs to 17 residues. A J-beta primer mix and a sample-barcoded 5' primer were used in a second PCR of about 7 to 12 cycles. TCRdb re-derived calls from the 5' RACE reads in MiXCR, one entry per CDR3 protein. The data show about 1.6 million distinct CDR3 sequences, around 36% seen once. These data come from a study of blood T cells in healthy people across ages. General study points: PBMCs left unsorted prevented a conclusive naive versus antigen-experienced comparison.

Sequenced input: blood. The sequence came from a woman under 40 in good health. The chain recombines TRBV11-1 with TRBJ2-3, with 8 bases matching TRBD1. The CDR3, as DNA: TGTGCCAGCAGCAAGTTCTCAGGGGGCCCCCACACAGATACGCAGTATTTT. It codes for CASSKFSGGPHTDTQYF. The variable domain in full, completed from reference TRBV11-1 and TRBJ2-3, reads EAEVAQSPRYKITEKSQAVAFWCDPISGHATLYWYRQILGQGPELLVQFQDESVVDDSQLPKDRFSAERLKGVDSTLKIQPAELGDSAMYLCASSKFSGGPHTDTQYFGPGTRLTVL.